These 3 T cell receptor beta chains originate from one sample sequenced in a study of OX40 agonist ivuxolimab in advanced cancers. Clones were read by immunoSEQ multiplex PCR, and TCRdb kept only the in-frame ones, dropping some. Of around 25,000 clones in the sample, more than 75% were seen once. The sample in question was CD4+ or CD8+ T cells sorted from blood, obtained in a trial of the OX40 agonist ivuxolimab. The source of these receptors is an adult with an advanced solid tumor such as melanoma, head and neck, liver or kidney cancer.

This chain links TRBV27 with TRBJ2-5; TRBD2 is a possible D gene (6 bases). CDR1 is MNHEY, CDR2 SMNVEV, per germline (reference sequence). The CDR3 is 13 amino acids. The V end lost 6 bases, the J end lost 3 bases, and 11 bases lay between the germline ends. The CDR3 DNA reads TGTGCCAGCAGCCGTAAGCGGGAAGAGACCCAGTACTTC. Amino acids: CASSRKREETQYF.

V usage is TRBV28 and J usage is TRBJ2-7, with TRBD1 matching over 8 bases. Germline values: CDR1 MDHEN, CDR2 SYDVKM. The V segment lost 4 bases and the J segment 5 bases; nucleotides outside the gene matches: 16. This CDR3 has 17 residues. CDR3 region: CASSSATPGRGLHEQYF. The CDR3, as DNA: TGTGCCAGCAGTTCCGCTACCCCAGGCAGGGGGCTTCACGAGCAGTACTTC. The full variable domain, in which reference TRBV28 and TRBJ2-7 provide the parts outside the CDR3, is DVKVTQSSRYLVKRTGEKVFLECVQDMDHENMFWYRQDPGLGLRLIYFSYDVKMKEKGDIPEGYSVSREKKERFSLILESASTNQTSMYLCASSSATPGRGLHEQYFGPGTRLTVT.

This rearrangement joins TRBV7-2 to TRBJ2-1; D remains unclear. The CDR3 runs 15 residues. Germline V gene data show CDR1 as SGHTA and CDR2 as FQGNSA. V gave up 4 bases and J gave up 4 bases, with 14 bases separating them. The CDR3 DNA sequence: TGTGCCAGCAGCTATAGAGACTTCCCTTACAATGAGCAGTTCTTC. It codes for CASSYRDFPYNEQFF.